This TCR beta chain originates from a study of blood T cell repertoires in COVID-19. Study at large: Sample material is recorded as cDNA or gDNA derived from T cells, B-cell-depleted T cells, or PBMCs.

Participants were aged about 18 to 90 years from around 26 US areas. Which cohort a participant joined came from the clinical history participants gave. Per the germline V gene, CDR1 is SGHAT and CDR2 is FQNNGV. This CDR3 is 13 amino acids long. Between the trimmed V and J ends, which lost 3 bases and 7 bases, there was a span of 12 bases. Here immunoSEQ multiplex PCR was the method, and the copy in TCRdb shows in-frame clones only, minus some. The repertoire holds roughly 400,000 clones, roughly 90% seen once, with roughly 0.9% in the top ten. The rearrangement links TRBV11-2 to TRBJ2-5; D is possibly TRBD2 (6 bases). The clonotype was recovered from a woman aged 40 to 49 who had been exposed to COVID-19. Sequencing was done on a sample of PBMCs or T cells enriched from blood (not recorded which). The CDR3 spells CASSFGGDGTQYF. The CDR3 coding sequence is TGTGCCAGCAGCTTCGGGGGAGACGGGACCCAGTACTTC.